These 9 T cell receptor beta chains share one sample of origin, sequenced in a study of T cell responses to AZD1222 COVID-19 vaccine. The table came from immunoSEQ multiplex PCR; TCRdb's copy has only in-frame clones and leaves some out. The sample has approximately 170,000 clones, around 94% seen once; the top ten hold 4% to 5.5%. The sequencing here drew on peripheral blood, taken 28 days after the second AZD1222 dose. These TCRs come from an adult who received the AZD1222 COVID-19 vaccine.

The sample holds a few counts of this clone. The chain has TRBV15 and TRBJ2-3; weak D call: TRBD1 (5 bases). CDR3 length equals 14 residues. V lost 3 bases and J 0 bases, leaving 7 bases between the germline ends. CDR1 and CDR2 (germline): LNHNV, YYDKDF (reference sequence). CDR3 sequence (DNA): TGTGCCACCAGCAGGGGGCTTAGCACAGATACGCAGTATTTT. Translated: CATSRGLSTDTQYF.

The chain uses TRBV27 and TRBJ2-3, with unresolved D. Germline lookup yields CDR1 MNHEY and CDR2 SMNVEV (reference sequence). V was pared by 8 bases and J by 2 bases, with 17 bases between. This CDR3 comprises 15 residues. CDR3 nucleotide sequence: TGTGCCAGCTCCGTCCCTGGGAACCCCACAGATACGCAGTATTTT. Its protein product is CASSVPGNPTDTQYF.

The genes are TRBV25-1 and TRBJ1-1; 12 positions agree with TRBD1. From germline, CDR1 is MGHDK and CDR2 SYGVNS. CDR3 length: 12 amino acids. The ends lost 7 bases at V and 8 bases at J; junction bases unmatched: 2. CDR3 loop: CASKGQGAEAFF. For the CDR3, the DNA is TGTGCCAGCAAGGGACAGGGGGCGGAAGCTTTCTTT. The whole variable domain, remainder taken from reference TRBV25-1 and TRBJ1-1, is EADIYQTPRYLVIGTGKKITLECSQTMGHDKMYWYQQDPGMELHLIHYSYGVNSTEKGDLSSESTVSRIRTEHFPLTLESARPSHTSQYLCASKGQGAEAFFGQGTRLTVV.

This chain links TRBV4-1 with TRBJ1-1; no clear D gene. Germline assignment: CDR1 MGHRA and CDR2 YSYEKL. V shed 0 bases and J shed 8 bases, with 10 bases lying between them. CDR3 length equals 13 residues. Here the CDR3 DNA reads TGCGCCAGCAGCCAAGATGTAACAGAAGAAGCTTTCTTT. Translated: CASSQDVTEEAFF.

This clone has only one observation. This chain connects TRBV19 to TRBJ2-1; TRBD2 might be the D (6 bases). From germline, CDR1 is LNHDA and CDR2 SQIVND (reference sequence). This CDR3 comprises 14 residues. Trimming left V 6 bases short and J 0 bases short, with 9 bases between. Here the CDR3 DNA reads TGTGCCAGTAGCCCCGGGGGCTCCTACAATGAGCAGTTCTTC. Translated: CASSPGGSYNEQFF.

This chain uses TRBV5-1 with TRBJ2-3; 10 nucleotides agree with TRBD2. The trim removed 4 bases at V and 3 bases at J, leaving 8 bases unmatched. The germline CDR1 and CDR2 sequences are SGHRS and YFSETQ. The CDR3 runs to 16 residues. CDR3 sequence reads: CASSNPSGRGTDTQYF. For the CDR3, the DNA is TGCGCCAGCAGCAATCCTAGCGGGAGAGGAACAGATACGCAGTATTTT.

J is TRBJ2-1 and V is TRBV30; 7 bases map to TRBD2. Germline CDR1 is GTSNPN and CDR2 is SVGIG (reference sequence). The J segment lost 5 bases and the V segment lost 2 bases, leaving 9 bases of the junction unmatched. CDR3 length: 15 residues. The CDR3 bases are TGTGCCTGGAGTCGGGGCGGGAGTGTACACAATGAGCAGTTCTTC. Protein: CAWSRGGSVHNEQFF.

The chain is built from TRBV6-5 and TRBJ1-2; TRBD1 agrees at 7 bases. The CDR3 consists of 15 residues. V lost 5 bases and J lost 4; bases outside the gene matches: 10. Germline V gene sequence: CDR1 MNHEY, CDR2 SVGAGI. The CDR3 here is CASSRLQTGPYGYTF. In DNA, the CDR3 is TGTGCCAGCAGTCGACTCCAGACAGGGCCCTATGGCTACACCTTC.

This clone has a single count. The chain carries TRBV27 and TRBJ2-3; D is possibly TRBD2 (6 bases). V was trimmed by 0 bases and J by 5 bases, leaving 15 bases between them. This CDR3 is 16 amino acids long. Germline CDR1 MNHEY, CDR2 SMNVEV (reference sequence). CDR3 protein: CASSLSPGARVDTQYF. CDR3 DNA: TGTGCCAGCAGTTTATCTCCGGGAGCCAGGGTAGATACGCAGTATTTT.